The entry that follows covers one T cell receptor (beta chain) sequence. Original processing methods: Amplification from reference gene primers served as the basis for estimated nucleated cell counts. The data were produced by immunoSEQ multiplex PCR, yet TCRdb's version contains in-frame clones alone and is incomplete. From that table come the V and J calls and clone size; the DNA was used to work out D and trimming. The sample lists some 340,000 clones; roughly 86% were seen once. These data belong to a study of blood T cell repertoires in COVID-19. On the study more broadly: Nucleic acid was either cDNA or gDNA, and it came from T cells, B-cell-depleted T cells, or PBMCs.

This CDR3 is 14 amino acids long. CDR1 MNHNS and CDR2 SASEGT come from the germline V gene. V lost 2 bases and J 4 bases, leaving 11 bases between the germline ends. The origin of this receptor is a woman aged 25 to 39 who had recovered from COVID-19. The sample consisted of PBMCs or T cells enriched from blood (not recorded which). This chain links TRBV6-1 with TRBJ1-2; D not resolved. The CDR3 coding sequence is TGTGCCAGCAGTGAATTAGCGGTTATCTATGGCTACACCTTC. Residues: CASSELAVIYGYTF.